The entry below gives a single TCR beta chain sequence along with its context. The assay was immunoSEQ multiplex PCR, and TCRdb's table has in-frame clones only and misses some. The sample holds about 20,000 clones; roughly 87% are singletons and the top ten take about 7.5%. The data were obtained in a study of T cell changes during pregnancy in multiple sclerosis. Germline-derived CDR1 and CDR2 are MNHEY and SMNVEV (reference sequence). V was pared by 5 bases and J by 2 bases, with 13 bases between. The CDR3 contains 15 residues. The sample consisted of CD8+ T cells from peripheral blood mononuclear cells, taken in the second trimester of pregnancy. The receptor's source is a female donor in good health, enrolled as a control in a pregnancy study. The V gene is TRBV27, the J gene TRBJ1-5; no definite D call. In nucleotides, the CDR3 is TGTGCCAGCAGTCTAGACGCCGATGGCAATCAGCCCCAGCATTTT. Translation: CASSLDADGNQPQHF.